The present T cell receptor beta chain was sequenced within a study of cytotoxic CD8 clonotypes in ibrutinib-treated CLL. Study in general: Response samples came after a median around twelve months of treatment, range 6 to 36. Broader study findings: Relative to age-matched healthy donors, clonality at baseline was higher, and it tracked circulating CD8+ T-cell counts. In sustained-remission versus progressing patients, sampling times differed.

Comment on this clone: Its antigen is undetermined.

With 2 bases removed from V and 3 bases from J, the gap between germline ends came to 18 bases. This CDR3 has 16 amino acids. Germline loops: CDR1 SGHRS, CDR2 YFSETQ. TCRdb's table, derived via immunoSEQ multiplex PCR, lists solely in-frame clones and lacks some. Of 330,000 or so clones in the sample, about 61% were seen once. The clonotype was recovered from a human donor with chronic lymphocytic leukemia. The sample consisted of PBMCs, taken after 36 months of ibrutinib treatment. The gene calls are TRBV5-1 and TRBJ2-7; the D gene is possibly TRBD2 (6 bases). CDR3 residues: CASSLPQGTSLYEQYF. CDR3 DNA: TGCGCCAGCAGCTTACCTCAGGGCACTAGCCTCTACGAGCAGTACTTC.